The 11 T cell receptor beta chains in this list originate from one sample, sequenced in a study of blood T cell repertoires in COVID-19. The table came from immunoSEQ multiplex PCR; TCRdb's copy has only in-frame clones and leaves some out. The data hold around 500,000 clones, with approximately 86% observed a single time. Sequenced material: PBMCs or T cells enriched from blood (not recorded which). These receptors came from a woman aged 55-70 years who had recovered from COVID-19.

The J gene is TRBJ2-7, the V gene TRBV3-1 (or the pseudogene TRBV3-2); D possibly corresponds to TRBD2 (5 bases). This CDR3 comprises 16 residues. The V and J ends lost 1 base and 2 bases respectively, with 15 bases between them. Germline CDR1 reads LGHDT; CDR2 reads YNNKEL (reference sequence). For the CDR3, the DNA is TGTGCCAGCAGCCAAGGGACCTGGGGAGCGCCCTACGAGCAGTACTTC. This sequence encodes CASSQGTWGAPYEQYF.

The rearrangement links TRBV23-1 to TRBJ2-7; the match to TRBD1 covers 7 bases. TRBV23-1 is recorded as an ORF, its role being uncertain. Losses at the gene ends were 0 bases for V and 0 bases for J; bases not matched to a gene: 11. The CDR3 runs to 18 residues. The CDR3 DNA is TGCGCCAGCAGTCAATCGGGGACAGCTTCCCTTACCTCCTACGAGCAGTACGTC. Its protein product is CASSQSGTASLTSYEQYV.

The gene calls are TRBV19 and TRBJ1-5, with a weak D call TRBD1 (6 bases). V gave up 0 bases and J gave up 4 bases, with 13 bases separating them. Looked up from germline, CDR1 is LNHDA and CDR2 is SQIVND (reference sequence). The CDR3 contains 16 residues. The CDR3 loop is CASSIETGRGNQPQHF. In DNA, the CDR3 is TGTGCCAGTAGTATAGAGACTGGCAGGGGAAATCAGCCCCAGCATTTT.

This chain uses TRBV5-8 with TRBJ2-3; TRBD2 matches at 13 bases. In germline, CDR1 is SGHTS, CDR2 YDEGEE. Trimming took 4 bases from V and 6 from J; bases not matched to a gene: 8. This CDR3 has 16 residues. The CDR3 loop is CASSPGLAGARDTQYF. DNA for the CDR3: TGTGCCAGCAGCCCTGGACTAGCGGGGGCGAGGGATACGCAGTATTTT. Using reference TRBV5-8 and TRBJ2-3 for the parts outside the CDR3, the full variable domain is EAGVTQSPTHLIKTRGQQATLRCSPISGHTSVYWYQQALGLGLQFLLWYDEGEERNRGNFPPRFSGRQFPNYSSELNVNALELEDSALYLCASSPGLAGARDTQYFGPGTRLTVL.

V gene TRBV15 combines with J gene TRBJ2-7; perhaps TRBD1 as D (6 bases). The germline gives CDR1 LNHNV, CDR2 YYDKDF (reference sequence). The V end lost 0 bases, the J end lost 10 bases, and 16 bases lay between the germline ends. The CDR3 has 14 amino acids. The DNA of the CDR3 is TGTGCCACCAGCAGAGATATGGGGGCGCTAGGACAGTACGTC. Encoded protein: CATSRDMGALGQYV.

For the CDR3, the DNA is TGTGCCAGCACGGACAGGGACACTGAAGCTTTCTTT. It yields the protein CASTDRDTEAFF. The chain has TRBV6-5 and TRBJ1-1; TRBD1 matches at 8 bases. With V trimmed by 7 bases and J by 3 bases, 1 base remained unmatched. Per the germline V gene, CDR1 is MNHEY and CDR2 is SVGAGI. This CDR3 has 12 amino acids.

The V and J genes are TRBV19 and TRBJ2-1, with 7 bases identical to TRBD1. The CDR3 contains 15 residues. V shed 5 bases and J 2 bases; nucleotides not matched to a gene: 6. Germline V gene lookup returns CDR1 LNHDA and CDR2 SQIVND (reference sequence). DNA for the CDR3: TGTGCCAGTAGTCGGCTGGGACAGCCCTACAATGAGCAGTTCTTC. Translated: CASSRLGQPYNEQFF.

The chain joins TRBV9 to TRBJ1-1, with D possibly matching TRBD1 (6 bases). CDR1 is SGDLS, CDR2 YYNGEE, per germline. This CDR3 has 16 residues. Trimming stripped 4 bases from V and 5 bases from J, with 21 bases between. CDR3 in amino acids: CASSLSGTSPGTEAFF. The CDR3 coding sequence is TGTGCCAGCAGCCTCTCCGGGACAAGCCCGGGGACTGAAGCTTTCTTT.

CDR3 region: CAITDRDTQYF. DNA for the CDR3: TGTGCCATCACGGACAGAGATACGCAGTATTTT. This sequence joins TRBV10-3 and TRBJ2-3; tentatively, D is TRBD1 (6 bases). V lost 7 bases, J lost 5 bases, and 7 bases lay in between. Germline CDR1 and CDR2: ENHRY and SYGVKD. The CDR3 has 11 residues.

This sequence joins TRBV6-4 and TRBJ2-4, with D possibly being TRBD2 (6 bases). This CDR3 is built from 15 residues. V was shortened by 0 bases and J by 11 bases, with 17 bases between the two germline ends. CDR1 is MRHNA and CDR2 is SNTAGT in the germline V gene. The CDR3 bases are TGTGCCAGCAGTGACTCGGGCGGGGCGCGGGCGGTTCAGTACTTC. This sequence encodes CASSDSGGARAVQYF.

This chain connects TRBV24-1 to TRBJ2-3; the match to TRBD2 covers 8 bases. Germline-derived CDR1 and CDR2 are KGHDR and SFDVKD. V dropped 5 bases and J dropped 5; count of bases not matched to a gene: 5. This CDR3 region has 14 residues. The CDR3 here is CATSASGGGDTQYF. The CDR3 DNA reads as TGTGCCACCAGTGCCTCCGGGGGGGGAGATACGCAGTATTTT.